Listed here is a single TCR beta chain. Its antigen remains undetermined. Per-base quality was not reported, and no clone a single base away is much larger than it. The sample comes from a study of shared clonotypes between healthy human individuals (dated by TCRdb to the early 2020s). Background on the whole study: The cohort comprised two women and a few men aged 18 to 49 years. For each donor, CD4 naive and CD4 memory were each run on three plates, CD8 naive on two plates, and CD8 memory on one plate. The study deeply sequenced blood TCR repertoires of about five healthy adults to estimate repertoire size and the extent of clonotype sharing between individuals. Libraries were prepared and TCR repertoires were sequenced by different laboratories using diverse techniques, in order to increase sequencing depth and limit assay-specific biases. Each donor's leukapheresis produced roughly between roughly 0.9 and 9 billion PBMCs.

Using the deep immunoSEQ assay, multiplex PCR amplified TCR CDR3 regions from genomic DNA. For each cell subset, the extracted genomic DNA was distributed evenly across all wells of several immunoSEQ 96-well plates, and each plate served as one replicate. Each replicate PCR for sorted subsets received approximately 220 ng genomic DNA, equal to about 30,000 T cell genomes. The purified libraries were quantified using a Qubit 3.0 fluorometer, sized with a Bioanalyzer 2100, and then quantified again using the KAPA Library Quantification kit. Every immunoSEQ 96-well plate was sequenced on a dedicated single-read 150-cycle Illumina NextSeq 550 flow cell. The study's processing was this. The immunoSEQ output contained only junctional sequences without quality scores, so filtering could not match that applied to full-length reads. Sequences were annotated with PyIR, a Python wrapper for IgBLAST v1.9, using IMGT germline references to assign V/J genes and CDR3. Reads with weak V/J assignments (E-value above 1e-6), missing CDR3, stop codons, out-of-frame junctions, or ambiguous translated residues were removed. V3J clonotypes were defined as sequences sharing an identical inferred V gene, J gene, and CDR3 amino acid sequence. To compute the percentage overlap between repertoires, the number of shared unique clonotypes was divided by the size of the smaller repertoire. Richness of each repertoire was evaluated using RTK rarefaction, the Chao1 estimator, and Recon v2.1 estimates of unobserved clonotypes. Generation probabilities were computed with OLGA for all TCRbeta clonotypes obtained by the gDNA method from several donors. TCRdb holds this immuneACCESS table with in-frame rearrangements only. Some clones are missing; in checked studies, unresolved V genes explain under half, and the rest has no known cause. V, J and clone size derive from that table, while D and trimming were established from the DNA sequence. The sample profile shows roughly 650,000 clones; roughly 95% of them were found once. The ten largest clones capture around 0.1% of the sample.

CDR3 length: 13 amino acids, cysteine to phenylalanine. Only CDR3 DNA remains: 39 bases, in frame from the first base. Germline trimming: 4 bases from V, 7 bases from J; junction bases outside gene matches: 5. Taken from the germline V gene, the CDR1 and CDR2 loops are SGHDT and YYEEEE. CD8 naive samples consisted of CD45RO-negative cells that were positively selected for CCR7, yielding a CD45RA+CCR7+ population without TemRA cells. Healthy HIV-negative adults with no recently reported acute infections or vaccinations were included as donors. Only Caucasian adults living in Nashville, Tennessee, USA were represented among the donors. After blood collection by leukapheresis, PBMCs were isolated using Ficoll-Histopaque density gradient centrifugation and then cryopreserved in the vapor phase of liquid nitrogen. Analytical flow cytometry was used to check the purity and quantity of each magnetically sorted T cell population. Genomic DNA was isolated from every sorted fraction and measured by UV absorbance on a Nanodrop 2000c.

What the study reported, not specific to this receptor: Only blood was sampled, and tissue TCR repertoires likely differ from those in blood. Higher generation probabilities were observed for clonotypes shared by all four sorted-subset donors than for non-shared clonotypes. Because the study included a small number of donors, the genetic and exposure-history diversity represented was limited. Approximately 4.8% of naive CD4, around 3.6% of naive CD8, roughly 2.4% of memory CD4, and roughly 0.4% of memory CD8 clonotypes were shared across several donors. Rarefaction of sorted-subset datasets indicated incomplete sequencing despite the large sequencing depth. Pairwise subsampling indicated that sequencing depth was expected to affect the degree of clonotype sharing among donors. Estimated clonotype richness was generally larger for naive than for memory subsets.

The clonotype comes from a woman in her twenties or thirties in good health. Sequencing input: naive CD8+ T cells sorted from blood. The cell subset or site label corresponds to: CD45RA+CCR7+. Recombination linked TRBV5-6 to TRBJ2-1; TRBD1 fits 7 bases in the junction. The CDR3 region reads CASSMGQPNEQFF. The DNA is TGTGCCAGCAGCATGGGACAGCCAAATGAGCAGTTCTTC. Reference TRBV5-6 and TRBJ2-1 genes cover what lies past the CDR3, so the full variable domain is DAGVTQSPTHLIKTRGQQVTLRCSPKSGHDTVSWYQQALGQGPQFIFQYYEEEERQRGNFPDRFSGHQFPNYSSELNVNALLLGDSALYLCASSMGQPNEQFFGPGTRLTVL.